This passage covers 2 T cell receptor beta chains from one sample sequenced in a study of PD-1 blockade in classical Hodgkin lymphoma. TCRdb's table, derived via immunoSEQ multiplex PCR, lists solely in-frame clones and lacks some. The data contain some 58,000 clones, 85% to 90% of them seen just once; the ten biggest clones take up more than 5%. Each and every patient relapsed after autologous stem cell transplantation, and patients got differing brentuximab vedotin exposure. The source material was peripheral blood mononuclear cells (PBMCs), sampled before the second cycle of nivolumab. The receptors were sampled from a human donor with classical Hodgkin lymphoma.

The rearrangement joins TRBV5-1 to TRBJ1-5; 9 positions match TRBD1. The CDR3 has 15 residues. J gave up 6 bases and V 4 bases, and 8 bases lay outside the gene matches. Germline V lookup: CDR1 SGHRS, CDR2 YFSETQ. CDR3 region: CASSLGTGNAQPQHF. DNA for the CDR3: TGCGCCAGCAGCCTGGGGACAGGGAATGCTCAGCCCCAGCATTTT.

Comments on this clone: Other nucleotide sequences from this sample produce the same CDR3. This chain links TRBV5-1 with TRBJ2-2; 7 bases are shared with TRBD2. Germline CDR1 reads SGHRS; CDR2 reads YFSETQ. V shed 4 bases, J shed 3 bases, and the junction held 6 bases outside the gene matches. CDR3 length: 15 amino acids. The CDR3: CASSPRAGDTGELFF. The CDR3 bases are TGCGCCAGCAGCCCCCGGGCGGGGGACACCGGGGAGCTGTTTTTT.